One sample yielded the 26 T cell receptor beta chains listed below, sequenced in a study of blood T cell repertoires in COVID-19. The assay was immunoSEQ multiplex PCR, and TCRdb's table has in-frame clones only and misses some. The sample lists more than 250,000 clones, 87% seen once, with approximately 5% in the top ten. Source material: PBMCs or T cells enriched from blood (not recorded which). These receptor sequences come from a woman aged 25 to 39 who had recovered from COVID-19.

The V and J genes are TRBV3-1 (or the pseudogene TRBV3-2) and TRBJ2-5; D is ambiguous. Trimming removed 1 base at V and 5 bases at J, with 11 bases between. The CDR3 loop spans 14 amino acids. The germline V gene encodes CDR1 LGHDT and CDR2 YNNKEL (reference sequence). CDR3 residues: CASSQAPRWETQYF. For the CDR3, the DNA is TGTGCCAGCAGCCAAGCCCCCAGATGGGAGACCCAGTACTTC.

This clone was counted only a few times. The chain has TRBV19 and TRBJ1-5, with D possibly being TRBD1 (6 bases). Between the trimmed V and J ends, which lost 7 bases and 6 bases, there was a span of 13 bases. The CDR3 spans 13 residues. From germline, CDR1 is LNHDA and CDR2 SQIVND (reference sequence). The DNA of the CDR3 is TGTGCCAGTACTAGGGGGTCCGGTCAGCCCCAGCATTTT. This translates into CASTRGSGQPQHF.

About this clone: The sample holds other DNA sequences that translate to the same CDR3. This chain uses TRBV10-3 with TRBJ1-3; TRBD1 matches 8 bases. CDR1 ENHRY and CDR2 SYGVKD come from the germline V gene. The CDR3 runs to 15 residues. J gave up 1 base and V 6 bases, and 5 bases lay outside the gene matches. The CDR3 DNA follows: TGTGCCATCAGCGGGACAGGCCCATCTGGAAACACCATATATTTT. Its protein product is CAISGTGPSGNTIYF.

This clone was counted once. The genes are TRBV30 and TRBJ1-4, with a weak D call TRBD1 (6 bases). The CDR3 is 13 residues long. V was pared by 8 bases and J by 7 bases, with 17 bases between. Germline CDR1 is GTSNPN and CDR2 is SVGIG (reference sequence). CDR3 loop: CAGQTGRGEKLFF. The CDR3 nucleotides are TGTGCCGGACAGACAGGCCGCGGTGAAAAACTGTTTTTT.

This clone has a single count. V gene TRBV30 combines with J gene TRBJ1-6; 10 positions agree with TRBD1. V gave up 3 bases and J gave up 0 bases; unmatched junction bases: 11. The germline V gene encodes CDR1 GTSNPN and CDR2 SVGIG (reference sequence). This CDR3 is 19 amino acids long. For the CDR3, the DNA is TGTGCCTGGAGCCTTCCGGGACAGGGGACCAGCTCCTATAATTCACCCCTCCACTTT. Protein product: CAWSLPGQGTSSYNSPLHF.

This chain links TRBV21-1 with TRBJ1-1; the DNA was not compared with TRBD1, the D call given in the table. TRBV21-1 is a known pseudogene. This CDR3 is built from 17 residues. The CDR3 region has the DNA TGTGCCAGCAGCAAAAAGCCGTGGGGGCTGGTACTTTCTGAAGCTTTCTTT. It yields the protein CASSKKPWGLVLSEAFF.

The chain employs TRBV19 and TRBJ2-6; 7 bases line up with TRBD2. The ends lost 4 bases at V and 0 bases at J; junction bases unmatched: 9. The CDR3 runs 18 residues. Germline CDR1 reads LNHDA; CDR2 reads SQIVND (reference sequence). Here the CDR3 reads CASSTQGGRSSGANVLTF. The CDR3 bases are TGTGCCAGTAGTACCCAGGGAGGGAGAAGCTCTGGGGCCAACGTCCTGACTTTC.

The chain employs TRBV19 and TRBJ1-5; 9 bases fit TRBD1. There are 16 residues in the CDR3. V shed 3 bases, J shed 7 bases, and the junction held 10 bases outside the gene matches. Germline loops: CDR1 LNHDA, CDR2 SQIVND (reference sequence). CDR3 sequence (DNA): TGTGCCAGTAGTATTGTCGGGACAGGGTGGAGACAGCCCCAGCATTTT. Protein product: CASSIVGTGWRQPQHF.

The V gene is TRBV7-3, the J gene TRBJ2-1; 9 bases are a match to TRBD1. CDR3 size: 14 residues. Germline V gives CDR1 SGHTA, CDR2 FQGTGA. Trimming took 5 bases from V and 5 from J; bases not matched to a gene: 4. The CDR3 here is CASSPGTGHNEQFF. The DNA for the CDR3 is TGTGCCAGCAGCCCTGGGACAGGGCACAATGAGCAGTTCTTC.

This clone was observed a handful of times. The chain links TRBV30 to TRBJ1-5; D ambiguous. This CDR3 is built from 13 residues. Per the germline V gene, CDR1 is GTSNPN and CDR2 is SVGIG (reference sequence). Between the trimmed V and J ends, which lost 0 bases and 5 bases, there was a span of 8 bases. Here the CDR3 DNA reads TGTGCCTGGAGTGTAAAAACTGATCAGCCCCAGCATTTT. Amino acid sequence: CAWSVKTDQPQHF. Drawing the rest from reference TRBV30 and TRBJ1-5, the complete variable domain is SQTIHQWPATLVQPVGSPLSLECTVEGTSNPNLYWYRQAAGRGLQLLFYSVGIGQISSEVPQNLSASRPQDRQFILSSKKLLLSDSGFYLCAWSVKTDQPQHFGDGTRLSIL.

The chain couples TRBV4-3 to TRBJ2-2, with D perhaps TRBD1 (5 bases). V was cut by 1 base and J by 1 base, with 10 bases left in between. The CDR3 loop spans 16 amino acids. The germline V gene has CDR1 LGHNA and CDR2 YSLEER. The CDR3 protein is CASSQGRQMNTGELFF. CDR3 sequence (DNA): TGCGCCAGCAGCCAAGGAAGACAGATGAACACCGGGGAGCTGTTTTTT.

This chain connects TRBV30 to TRBJ1-1, with 7 bases fitting TRBD1. The CDR3 sequence is 14 residues long. V gave up 2 bases and J gave up 4 bases; unmatched junction bases: 7. Germline V lookup: CDR1 GTSNPN, CDR2 SVGIG (reference sequence). The CDR3 region has the DNA TGTGCCTGGAGTCCCCCGGGACAGATCACTGAAGCTTTCTTT. This sequence encodes CAWSPPGQITEAFF.

The J gene is TRBJ1-5, the V gene TRBV5-1, with D perhaps matching TRBD1 (6 bases). The germline CDR1 and CDR2 sequences are SGHRS and YFSETQ. The CDR3 spans 15 residues. Trimming took 0 bases from V and 5 from J, leaving 12 bases between them. The CDR3 DNA reads TGCGCCAGCAGCTTGGGGGGGCCAGGGGATCAGCCCCAGCATTTT. It translates to CASSLGGPGDQPQHF.

The rearrangement uses TRBV4-1 and TRBJ1-2; TRBD1 aligns across 10 bases. This CDR3 has 16 residues. V was pared by 4 bases and J by 4 bases, with 9 bases of the junction left unmatched. From germline, CDR1 is MGHRA and CDR2 YSYEKL. The CDR3 bases are TGCGCCAGCAGCCCAGACCGGGACAGGGGAACCTATGGCTACACCTTC. Encoded protein: CASSPDRDRGTYGYTF.

This rearrangement joins TRBV5-4 to TRBJ2-2; TRBD1 agrees at 8 bases. The germline V gene encodes CDR1 SGHNT and CDR2 YYREEE (reference sequence). This CDR3 contains 15 residues. V trimming: 1 base; J trimming: 3 bases; junction bases outside the gene matches: 2. The CDR3 here is CASSLQDRDTGELFF. The CDR3, as DNA: TGTGCCAGCAGCTTGCAGGACAGGGACACCGGGGAGCTGTTTTTT.

This clone showed up just a few times. This chain uses TRBV4-1 with TRBJ1-3; tentatively, D is TRBD1 (5 bases). Between the trimmed V and J ends, which lost 4 bases and 2 bases, there was a span of 15 bases. The germline CDR1 and CDR2 sequences are MGHRA and YSYEKL. This CDR3 is built from 16 residues. CDR3 sequence: CASSRDPKGTGNTIYF. The CDR3 nucleotides read TGCGCCAGCAGCCGAGATCCCAAGGGGACTGGAAACACCATATATTTT.

The chain couples TRBV7-2 to TRBJ2-1; TRBD2 might be the D (6 bases). Trimming removed 2 bases at V and 2 bases at J, with 10 bases between. Germline V gene sequence: CDR1 SGHTA, CDR2 FQGNSA. The CDR3 runs to 15 residues. The CDR3 loop reads CASSLTWGAYNEQFF. As DNA, the CDR3 is TGTGCCAGCAGCTTAACCTGGGGGGCCTACAATGAGCAGTTCTTC.

CDR3: CASSRRTGGIGYGYTF. CDR3 sequence (DNA): TGTGCCAGCAGCCGGAGAACAGGGGGGATAGGGTATGGCTACACCTTC. The chain has TRBV27 and TRBJ1-2; 8 nucleotides align to TRBD1. The germline V gene has CDR1 MNHEY and CDR2 SMNVEV (reference sequence). J lost 5 bases, V lost 6 bases, and 14 bases had no gene match. The CDR3 totals 16 residues.

The chain couples TRBV19 to TRBJ2-3; 11 bases line up with TRBD1. Trimming at V came to 6 bases and at J to 2 bases, leaving 16 bases not matched to a gene. The germline V gene has CDR1 LNHDA and CDR2 SQIVND (reference sequence). This CDR3 comprises 19 residues. The CDR3 sequence: CASSIAQTGTGGITDTQYF. Here the CDR3 DNA reads TGTGCCAGTAGCATCGCGCAAACCGGGACAGGGGGTATCACAGATACGCAGTATTTT.

The chain recombines TRBV7-6 with TRBJ2-3; D remains unclear. The CDR3 has 15 residues. CDR1 is SGHVS, CDR2 FNYEAQ, per germline. Deletions cut 1 base from V and 1 base from J, with 9 bases between. The DNA of the CDR3 is TGTGCCAGCAGCTTAGGTGCCAGTGGCACAGATACGCAGTATTTT. It codes for CASSLGASGTDTQYF. The whole variable domain, remainder taken from reference TRBV7-6 and TRBJ2-3, is GAGVSQSPRYKVTKRGQDVALRCDPISGHVSLYWYRQALGQGPEFLTYFNYEAQQDKSGLPNDRFSAERPEGSISTLTIQRTEQRDSAMYRCASSLGASGTDTQYFGPGTRLTVL.

The J gene is TRBJ1-2, the V gene TRBV7-9, with D perhaps matching TRBD1 (6 bases). In germline, CDR1 is SEHNR, CDR2 FQNEAQ (reference sequence). The CDR3 length is 14 residues. The ends were cut back, 1 base at V and 7 bases at J, with 13 bases in the middle. The CDR3 DNA is TGTGCCAGCAGCTTAGGGGGGGGCGCCGGTGGCTACACCTTC. Amino acid sequence: CASSLGGGAGGYTF.

With regard to this clone: Mismatch with germline at one junction end may stem from a read error. The chain is built from TRBV7-7 and TRBJ1-5; D unclear. In germline, CDR1 is SSHAT, CDR2 FNYEAQ (reference sequence). This CDR3 has 15 residues. DNA for the CDR3: TGTGCTAGCAGCTTAGTAACGGACTGCGATCAGCCCCAGCATTTT. This gives the protein CASSLVTDCDQPQHF.

The chain links TRBV30 to TRBJ1-2; D possibly corresponds to TRBD1 (5 bases). The CDR3 consists of 15 residues. The V end was cut by 4 bases, the J end by 0 bases, with 15 bases between. Per germline, CDR1 GTSNPN and CDR2 SVGIG (reference sequence). The CDR3 nucleotides read TGTGCCTGGACCCTGTTGGGGGGATCTAACTATGGCTACACCTTC. Its translation is CAWTLLGGSNYGYTF.

The rearrangement joins TRBV6-5 to TRBJ1-1; D not resolved. Trimming stripped 6 bases from V and 3 bases from J, with 14 bases between. Germline V lookup: CDR1 MNHEY, CDR2 SVGAGI. There are 14 residues in the CDR3. Here the CDR3 DNA reads TGTGCCAGCAGAGTTGACCCGGGGTACACTGAAGCTTTCTTT. Encoded protein: CASRVDPGYTEAFF.

The chain links TRBV30 to TRBJ1-2; 11 nucleotides line up with TRBD1. J was trimmed by 3 bases and V by 1 base; bases with no gene match: 7. CDR1 and CDR2 from the germline V gene are GTSNPN and SVGIG (reference sequence). The CDR3 totals 16 residues. The CDR3 loop reads CAWSADRGLLDYGYTF. The CDR3 coding sequence is TGTGCCTGGAGTGCGGACAGGGGGCTACTAGACTATGGCTACACCTTC.

The chain is built from TRBV12-3 or TRBV12-4 and TRBJ2-1; 7 bases are a match to TRBD1. V shed 4 bases, J shed 5 bases, and the junction held 2 bases outside the gene matches. The CDR3 sequence is 13 residues long. CDR3 nucleotide sequence: TGTGCCAGCAGTTCGGGACAGAACAATGAGCAGTTCTTC. Translation gives CASSSGQNNEQFF.